This T cell receptor beta chain came from a study of T cells in Graves' hyperthyroidism and ophthalmopathy. Study information: Peripheral blood was obtained at initial diagnosis, preceding any treatment.

V shed 5 bases, J shed 8 bases, and the junction held 8 bases outside the gene matches. The CDR3 is 13 residues long. Regions amplified from RNA transcripts were the TCR beta CDR3 regions. RT-PCR in the first round (using the HTBI primer set) targeted the TCR CDR3. TCRdb re-called the multiplex PCR reads through MiXCR, storing one row per CDR3 protein. The sample contains fewer than 650,000 distinct CDR3 sequences, about 15% of which appear only once. Notes on this clonotype: Antigen: not known.

Study-wide results and caveats: Blood shared most expanded thyroid clonotypes above 0.001.

Each 10 ml fresh peripheral blood draw supplied the PBMCs. Sequenced material: blood. The V call is TRBV12-3 or TRBV12-4, the J call TRBJ1-2, with 7 nucleotides matching TRBD1. The receptor was derived from a woman in her 40s with Graves' ophthalmopathy. CDR3: CASSIGGRAGYTF. In DNA form, the CDR3 reads TGTGCCAGCAGTATAGGGGGCCGGGCCGGCTACACCTTC.